The entry below gives a single TCR beta chain sequence along with its context. The antigen remains unidentified. The data were obtained in a study of response to subunit inactivated influenza vaccine. The CDR3 consists of 14 residues. Trimming took 5 bases from V and 5 from J; bases not matched to a gene: 7. The germline V gene encodes CDR1 SGHRS and CDR2 YFSETQ. General study results and limits: Authors suggested each seasonal flu vaccination may recruit only limited numbers of new T cells.

TCRdb recomputed calls from the RT-PCR reads with MiXCR, one row per CDR3 protein. Seen here are 650,000 to 800,000 distinct CDR3 sequences, about a fifth observed once, and the top ten hold under 13%. The V and J genes are TRBV5-1 and TRBJ1-1, with TRBD1 identical over 9 bases. The clonotype originates from a man aged 45-65 years who received an inactivated influenza vaccine. Sequences were derived from PBMCs from blood, sampled 4 to 6 days after vaccination. CDR3 sequence reads: CASRPDRGRTEAFF. CDR3 in DNA: TGCGCCAGCAGGCCCGACAGGGGGAGGACTGAAGCTTTCTTT.